One sample yielded the 15 T cell receptor beta chains listed below, sequenced in a study of blood T cell repertoires in COVID-19. Assay: immunoSEQ multiplex PCR; the TCRdb copy retains only in-frame clones and omits some. The data contain 50,000 to 75,000 clones, about 70% of them singletons. The sequenced sample consisted of peripheral blood. These TCRs come from a woman between 45 and 65 years old with active or convalescent COVID-19.

The chain links TRBV7-9 to TRBJ2-2; 12 bases line up with TRBD1. The CDR3 has 16 residues. Germline V gives CDR1 SEHNR, CDR2 FQNEAQ (reference sequence). Trimming removed 1 base from V and 6 bases from J; junction bases left unmatched: 3. The CDR3, as DNA: TGTGCCAGCAGCTTAGGCGGGACAGGGGGCCCCGGGGAGCTGTTTTTT. This gives the protein CASSLGGTGGPGELFF.

The chain has TRBV29-1 and TRBJ2-1, with 11 nucleotides matching TRBD2. V dropped 6 bases and J dropped 1; count of bases not matched to a gene: 5. In germline, CDR1 is SQVTM, CDR2 ANQGSEA. The CDR3 is made up of 15 amino acids. The CDR3 region has the DNA TGCAGCGTACTAGCGGGAGAAGGGTCCTACAATGAGCAGTTCTTC. Residues: CSVLAGEGSYNEQFF.

The rearrangement links TRBV27 to TRBJ2-7; 12 positions match TRBD2. V trimming: 10 bases; J trimming: 5 bases; junction bases outside the gene matches: 6. The CDR3 runs 13 residues. The germline V gene has CDR1 MNHEY and CDR2 SMNVEV (reference sequence). In nucleotides, the CDR3 is TGTGCCACCCTGACTAGCGGGAGCCACGAGCAGTACTTC. It translates to CATLTSGSHEQYF.

The chain is built from TRBV5-1 and TRBJ1-2; possible D gene TRBD1, 5 bases. Germline V gene sequence: CDR1 SGHRS, CDR2 YFSETQ. Trimming took 0 bases from V and 4 from J, leaving 10 bases between them. CDR3 size: 14 residues. Here the CDR3 reads CASSLGGLGYGYTF. The CDR3, as DNA: TGCGCCAGCAGCTTGGGGGGCCTGGGCTATGGCTACACCTTC.

The chain recombines TRBV3-1 (or the pseudogene TRBV3-2) with TRBJ2-4, with D tentatively TRBD2 (6 bases). The ends were cut back, 4 bases at V and 4 bases at J, with 11 bases in the middle. The CDR3 spans 14 residues. Germline CDR1 is LGHDT and CDR2 is YNNKEL (reference sequence). The CDR3: CASSLGTDKNIQYF. In DNA form, the CDR3 reads TGTGCCAGCAGCCTTGGGACTGATAAAAACATTCAGTACTTC.

The V call is TRBV11-3, the J call TRBJ1-6; no reliable D call. Germline V gives CDR1 SGHNT, CDR2 YENEEA. CDR3 length equals 13 residues. V was trimmed by 2 bases and J by 5 bases, leaving 4 bases between them. The CDR3 DNA sequence: TGTGCCAGCAGCTTACAGAATAATTCACCCCTCCACTTT. It yields the protein CASSLQNNSPLHF.

The chain recombines TRBV11-2 with TRBJ2-1; no definite D call. CDR1 is SGHAT and CDR2 is FQNNGV in the germline V gene. V lost 2 bases to trimming and J lost 1 base, with 6 bases between them. The CDR3 contains 14 residues. DNA for the CDR3: TGTGCCAGCAGCTTATTACTTTCCTACAATGAGCAGTTCTTC. Protein sequence: CASSLLLSYNEQFF.

This clone was picked up a small number of times. The genes are TRBV30 and TRBJ1-2, with 7 bases aligning to TRBD1. The CDR3 contains 13 residues. Trimming cost V 5 bases and J 7 bases; bases outside gene matches: 10. Germline values: CDR1 GTSNPN, CDR2 SVGIG (reference sequence). The CDR3 loop is CAWAGQSSSGYTF. CDR3 coding DNA: TGTGCCTGGGCGGGACAGTCCTCTTCTGGCTACACCTTC. The variable domain in full, with the rest retrieved from reference TRBV30 and TRBJ1-2, is SQTIHQWPATLVQPVGSPLSLECTVEGTSNPNLYWYRQAAGRGLQLLFYSVGIGQISSEVPQNLSASRPQDRQFILSSKKLLLSDSGFYLCAWAGQSSSGYTFGSGTRLTVV.

The chain employs TRBV5-5 and TRBJ1-2; perhaps TRBD1 as D (5 bases). The V end was cut by 6 bases, the J end by 2 bases, with 14 bases between. This CDR3 spans 14 amino acids. Germline V gene lookup returns CDR1 SGHKS and CDR2 YYEKEE (reference sequence). The CDR3 here is CASTQGQGNYGYTF. In nucleotides, the CDR3 is TGTGCCAGCACCCAGGGTCAGGGAAACTATGGCTACACCTTC.

This sequence joins TRBV28 and TRBJ2-3; 15 bases agree with TRBD2. CDR3 length: 17 residues. The germline V gene has CDR1 MDHEN and CDR2 SYDVKM. After removal of 5 bases from V and 4 bases from J, the junction contained 7 bases not matched to a gene. The CDR3 nucleotides are TGTGCCAGCAGTCTTTTGGGACTAGCGGGAGGAGCAGATACGCAGTATTTT. This gives the protein CASSLLGLAGGADTQYF.

J is TRBJ2-7 and V is TRBV6-1; weak D call: TRBD1 (6 bases). Trimming removed 2 bases from V and 6 bases from J, with 11 bases in between. Germline V gives CDR1 MNHNS, CDR2 SASEGT. The CDR3 spans 13 residues. In DNA form, the CDR3 reads TGTGCCAGCAGTGAAAGGACAGACTCCGAGCAGTACTTC. It yields the protein CASSERTDSEQYF.

For the CDR3, the DNA is TGCGCCAGCAGCTTGGAGTCGGGAAGGGAAAAACTGTTTTTT. Protein product: CASSLESGREKLFF. The chain has TRBV5-1 and TRBJ1-4; no clear D. CDR1 and CDR2 from the germline V gene are SGHRS and YFSETQ. The ends were cut back, 0 bases at V and 8 bases at J, with 11 bases in the middle. The CDR3 runs to 14 residues.

J is TRBJ2-7 and V is TRBV18; 7 nucleotides align to TRBD2. The CDR3 is 17 residues long. The V segment lost 2 bases and the J segment 7 bases; nucleotides outside the gene matches: 17. In germline, CDR1 is KGHSH, CDR2 LQKENI. This chain's CDR3 is CASSPSGSGTGLGEQYF. The CDR3 DNA follows: TGTGCCAGCTCACCATCGGGAAGCGGGACGGGGCTTGGTGAGCAGTACTTC.

This clone was seen more than once but under ten times. V usage is TRBV29-1 and J usage is TRBJ1-1, with TRBD1 matching 11 bases. This CDR3 is 13 amino acids long. After removal of 3 bases from V and 4 bases from J, the junction contained 1 base not matched to a gene. Germline loops: CDR1 SQVTM, CDR2 ANQGSEA. The CDR3: CSVDGTGGTEAFF. CDR3 in DNA: TGCAGCGTTGACGGGACAGGGGGCACTGAAGCTTTCTTT.

This chain uses TRBV30 with TRBJ1-5; D ambiguous. Germline V gives CDR1 GTSNPN, CDR2 SVGIG (reference sequence). V lost 3 bases and J 4 bases, leaving 10 bases between the germline ends. This CDR3 has 13 amino acids. CDR3 loop: CAWSVTPNQPQHF. CDR3 coding DNA: TGTGCCTGGAGCGTGACACCTAATCAGCCCCAGCATTTT.